The 21 T cell receptor beta chains below all came from one sample that was sequenced in a study of blood T cell repertoires in COVID-19. Clones were sequenced by immunoSEQ multiplex PCR, and TCRdb holds only the in-frame ones, with some missing. The table lists fewer than 85,000 clones, approximately 90% of them singletons. Specimen: peripheral blood. The origin of the receptors is a human donor in a cohort sampled during active COVID-19.

This clone was recorded once. This chain uses TRBV18 with TRBJ1-4; possible D gene TRBD1, 6 bases. Per germline, CDR1 KGHSH and CDR2 LQKENI. Trimming left V 6 bases short and J 16 bases short, with 21 bases between. This CDR3 spans 13 amino acids. CDR3 coding DNA: TGTGCCAGCTCGCTAGGCCCGGACAGAATGAGGTTTTTT. Its translation: CASSLGPDRMRFF. Looking up the rest from reference TRBV18 and TRBJ1-4 gives the full variable domain: NAGVMQNPRHLVRRRGQEARLRCSPMKGHSHVYWYRQLPEEGLKFMVYLQKENIIDESGMPKERFSAEFPKEGPSILRIQQVVRGDSAAYFCASSLGPDRMRFFGSGTQLSVL.

This chain uses TRBV2 with TRBJ2-1; D not certain. The CDR3 runs 13 residues. In germline, CDR1 is SNHLY, CDR2 FYNNEI. V was clipped by 2 bases and J by 9 bases, with 11 bases between them. The CDR3: CASSERLGLEQFF. In DNA, the CDR3 is TGTGCCAGCAGTGAAAGGCTAGGTCTTGAGCAGTTCTTC. The full variable domain, rest sourced from reference TRBV2 and TRBJ2-1, is EPEVTQTPSHQVTQMGQEVILRCVPISNHLYFYWYRQILGQKVEFLVSFYNNEISEKSEIFDDQFSVERPDGSNFTLKIRSTKLEDSAMYFCASSERLGLEQFFGPGTRLTVL.

V gene TRBV5-1 combines with J gene TRBJ2-1; 9 positions agree with TRBD2. There are 15 residues in the CDR3. V gave up 6 bases and J gave up 10 bases; unmatched junction bases: 14. The germline V gene has CDR1 SGHRS and CDR2 YFSETQ. The chain's CDR3 is CASTPGGLAGQEQFF. DNA of the CDR3: TGCGCCAGCACCCCCGGGGGGCTAGCGGGGCAGGAGCAGTTCTTC.

The chain joins TRBV9 to TRBJ2-5; D is uncertain. The CDR3 length is 12 residues. The V gene lost 0 bases and the J gene lost 5 bases, with 5 bases spanning the gap. Germline V gene lookup returns CDR1 SGDLS and CDR2 YYNGEE. CDR3 protein: CASSVEEETQYF. CDR3 DNA sequence: TGTGCCAGCAGCGTAGAAGAGGAGACCCAGTACTTC.

The rearrangement links TRBV2 to TRBJ2-7; 7 bases fit TRBD2. This CDR3 has 14 residues. V shed 3 bases, J shed 5 bases, and the junction held 7 bases outside the gene matches. Germline V CDR1 and CDR2: SNHLY, FYNNEI. The CDR3 coding sequence is TGTGCCAGCAGTGAGGTGGGAGGGAACCACGAGCAGTACTTC. Its translation is CASSEVGGNHEQYF.

This chain uses TRBV4-2 with TRBJ2-5, with TRBD2 identical over 8 bases. Germline trimming cut 4 bases from V and 5 bases from J; bases unmatched to any gene: 6. The CDR3 covers 14 residues. Germline CDR1 is LGHNA and CDR2 is YNFKEQ. CDR3 nucleotide sequence: TGTGCCAGCAGCCTAGGGCGGGGGGAGGAGACCCAGTACTTC. As protein: CASSLGRGEETQYF.

The genes are TRBV27 and TRBJ2-3; TRBD1 matches 7 bases. V was pared by 0 bases and J by 2 bases, with 14 bases of the junction left unmatched. The CDR3 is 19 amino acids. Germline lookup yields CDR1 MNHEY and CDR2 SMNVEV (reference sequence). The CDR3 loop is CASSLSWSGTADHTDTQYF. CDR3 bases: TGTGCCAGCAGTTTATCTTGGTCGGGGACAGCTGACCACACAGATACGCAGTATTTT.

The rearrangement joins TRBV5-1 to TRBJ1-4, with TRBD1 as a possible D gene (6 bases). This CDR3 is 14 amino acids long. Germline assignment: CDR1 SGHRS and CDR2 YFSETQ. The V end was cut by 0 bases, the J end by 10 bases, with 13 bases between. Written as DNA, the CDR3 is TGCGCCAGCAGCTTGGGCAGGGGTTCTGGAAAACTGTTTTTT. This encodes CASSLGRGSGKLFF.

This rearrangement joins TRBV5-5 to TRBJ2-1; D remains unclear. The V end was cut by 0 bases, the J end by 5 bases, with 9 bases between. This CDR3 contains 14 residues. The germline V gene has CDR1 SGHKS and CDR2 YYEKEE (reference sequence). CDR3 sequence (DNA): TGTGCCAGCAGCTTGGCGTTCAGAAACAATGAGCAGTTCTTC. It encodes CASSLAFRNNEQFF.

The genes are TRBV29-1 and TRBJ2-3; 9 bases are a match to TRBD2. The V segment lost 4 bases and the J segment 5 bases; nucleotides outside the gene matches: 7. This CDR3 spans 14 amino acids. The germline V gene has CDR1 SQVTM and CDR2 ANQGSEA. The chain's CDR3 is CSVGGLAGLDTQYF. CDR3 nucleotides: TGCAGCGTTGGGGGTCTAGCGGGGTTAGATACGCAGTATTTT.

The rearrangement joins TRBV7-9 to TRBJ1-1, with 7 bases aligning to TRBD1. The J segment lost 3 bases and the V segment lost 4 bases, leaving 14 bases of the junction unmatched. Per germline, CDR1 SEHNR and CDR2 FQNEAQ (reference sequence). The CDR3 loop spans 17 amino acids. CDR3 nucleotides: TGTGCCAGCAGCTCACTGAACAGGGGACCCGTGGACACTGAAGCTTTCTTT. Residues: CASSSLNRGPVDTEAFF.

The rearrangement uses TRBV15 and TRBJ2-5; TRBD1 agrees at 7 bases. Germline CDR1 LNHNV, CDR2 YYDKDF (reference sequence). Germline trimming cut 5 bases from V and 3 bases from J; bases unmatched to any gene: 12. This CDR3 comprises 16 residues. In DNA form, the CDR3 reads TGTGCCACCAGCCGTCTCCAACAGGGGTGGGAAGAGACCCAGTACTTC. Protein sequence: CATSRLQQGWEETQYF.

V usage is TRBV14 and J usage is TRBJ2-1; TRBD1 agrees at 9 bases. V lost 4 bases and J lost 12; bases outside the gene matches: 10. This CDR3 spans 14 amino acids. CDR1 is SGHDN, CDR2 FVKESK, per germline. The CDR3 coding sequence is TGTGCCAGCAGCCTCGGGACAGGGACTTGGGGGCAGTTCTTC. It yields the protein CASSLGTGTWGQFF.

This clone has a single count. The V call is TRBV5-1, the J call TRBJ1-1; 7 nucleotides line up with TRBD1. This CDR3 region has 15 residues. Germline CDR1 is SGHRS and CDR2 is YFSETQ. Trimming at V came to 4 bases and at J to 1 base, leaving 7 bases not matched to a gene. The CDR3 sequence: CASSAYRGQNTEAFF. The DNA for the CDR3 is TGCGCCAGCAGCGCGTACAGGGGTCAGAACACTGAAGCTTTCTTT.

The chain is built from TRBV5-1 and TRBJ2-4; D gene unclear. The length of the CDR3 is 16 residues. CDR1 is SGHRS and CDR2 is YFSETQ in the germline V gene. Deletions cut 4 bases from V and 1 base from J, with 15 bases between. CDR3: CASSPLGVLAKNIQYF. CDR3 nucleotides: TGCGCCAGCAGCCCCCTGGGCGTTCTGGCCAAAAACATTCAGTACTTC. The full variable domain, rest sourced from reference TRBV5-1 and TRBJ2-4, is KAGVTQTPRYLIKTRGQQVTLSCSPISGHRSVSWYQQTPGQGLQFLFEYFSETQRNKGNFPGRFSGRQFSNSRSEMNVSTLELGDSALYLCASSPLGVLAKNIQYFGAGTRLSVL.

The table lists this clone with a count of one. The chain couples TRBV27 to TRBJ1-4; D not resolved. The germline V and J ends were trimmed by 6 bases and 7 bases, with 12 bases remaining between them. CDR3 length: 13 amino acids. CDR1 MNHEY and CDR2 SMNVEV come from the germline V gene (reference sequence). DNA for the CDR3: TGTGCCAGCAGCGCTGACCGGGTTGAAAAACTGTTTTTT. Translation: CASSADRVEKLFF.

This clone showed up just a few times. The chain uses TRBV5-1 and TRBJ2-1; TRBD1 agrees at 7 bases. Germline CDR1 is SGHRS and CDR2 is YFSETQ. This CDR3 comprises 16 residues. J gave up 3 bases and V 1 base, and 7 bases lay outside the gene matches. The CDR3 region is CASSLRRQGGYNEQFF. The CDR3 DNA reads as TGCGCCAGCAGCTTGCGTAGACAGGGTGGCTACAATGAGCAGTTCTTC.

The V and J genes are TRBV11-2 and TRBJ2-7; D unresolved. Per the germline V gene, CDR1 is SGHAT and CDR2 is FQNNGV. The CDR3 sequence is 15 residues long. The V and J ends lost 0 bases and 6 bases respectively, with 15 bases between them. In DNA form, the CDR3 reads TGTGCCAGCAGCTTAGATCCGAGCCCATGGGCCGAGCAGTACTTC. Amino acids: CASSLDPSPWAEQYF. Full variable domain (remainder filled in from reference TRBV11-2 and TRBJ2-7): EAGVAQSPRYKIIEKRQSVAFWCNPISGHATLYWYQQILGQGPKLLIQFQNNGVVDDSQLPKDRFSAERLKGVDSTLKIQPAKLEDSAVYLCASSLDPSPWAEQYFGPGTRLTVT.

J is TRBJ1-4 and V is TRBV5-1, with TRBD1 identical over 9 bases. The V and J ends lost 3 bases and 8 bases, in that order; junction bases with no gene match: 5. Germline V lookup: CDR1 SGHRS, CDR2 YFSETQ. The CDR3 has 14 residues. The CDR3 region is CASSSTGGFEKLFF. CDR3 nucleotide sequence: TGCGCCAGCAGCTCGACAGGGGGTTTCGAAAAACTGTTTTTT.

The chain joins TRBV18 to TRBJ1-4, with 9 positions matching TRBD1. This CDR3 is built from 14 residues. Per germline, CDR1 KGHSH and CDR2 LQKENI. V lost 5 bases and J lost 6; bases outside the gene matches: 4. CDR3 in DNA: TGTGCCAGCTCAGCCGGGACAGGGTATGAAAAACTGTTTTTT. Translation gives CASSAGTGYEKLFF. The whole variable domain, remainder taken from reference TRBV18 and TRBJ1-4, is NAGVMQNPRHLVRRRGQEARLRCSPMKGHSHVYWYRQLPEEGLKFMVYLQKENIIDESGMPKERFSAEFPKEGPSILRIQQVVRGDSAAYFCASSAGTGYEKLFFGSGTQLSVL.

The J gene is TRBJ2-1, the V gene TRBV19; TRBD2 aligns across 12 bases. CDR3 length: 16 amino acids. Trimming removed 5 bases from V and 4 bases from J; junction bases left unmatched: 6. Germline loops: CDR1 LNHDA, CDR2 SQIVND (reference sequence). The CDR3 region has the DNA TGTGCCAGTAGTCAACCACTAGCGGGAGGTTACAATGAGCAGTTCTTC. Translated, it gives CASSQPLAGGYNEQFF. Full variable domain (remainder filled in from reference TRBV19 and TRBJ2-1): DGGITQSPKYLFRKEGQNVTLSCEQNLNHDAMYWYRQDPGQGLRLIYYSQIVNDFQKGDIAEGYSVSREKKESFPLTVTSAQKNPTAFYLCASSQPLAGGYNEQFFGPGTRLTVL.